The 14 T cell receptor beta chains presented below share a single source sample, sequenced in a study of T cell responses to AZD1222 COVID-19 vaccine. Assay: immunoSEQ multiplex PCR; the TCRdb copy retains only in-frame clones and omits some. The sample gives over 85,000 clones, roughly nine tenths of which show up once; 4% to 6% is in the top ten. The material was peripheral blood, obtained on day 0 of AZD1222 vaccination. The receptors come from an adult in good health.

The J gene is TRBJ1-2, the V gene TRBV28; no clear D gene. V shed 6 bases and J shed 4 bases, with 12 bases lying between them. Germline CDR1 is MDHEN and CDR2 is SYDVKM. The CDR3 sequence is 13 residues long. Here the CDR3 reads CASSQTPFYGYTF. The CDR3 DNA reads as TGTGCCAGCAGCCAGACACCCTTCTATGGCTACACCTTC.

The chain recombines TRBV7-8 with TRBJ1-1; 10 nucleotides match TRBD1. Germline CDR1 SGHVS, CDR2 FQNEAQ. The V segment lost 1 base and the J segment 7 bases; nucleotides outside the gene matches: 3. The CDR3 length is 14 residues. CDR3 sequence: CASSLVGQGNEAFF. The DNA of the CDR3 is TGTGCCAGCAGCTTAGTGGGACAGGGGAATGAAGCTTTCTTT.

This clone was counted once. This chain connects TRBV4-3 to TRBJ1-5; 11 positions match TRBD1. This CDR3 has 15 amino acids. V lost 4 bases and J lost 5; bases outside the gene matches: 4. Germline lookup yields CDR1 LGHNA and CDR2 YSLEER. The CDR3 loop is CASSPGTGGHQPQHF. DNA of the CDR3: TGCGCCAGCAGCCCCGGGACAGGGGGGCATCAGCCCCAGCATTTT.

The chain uses TRBV5-4 and TRBJ2-5, with 7 bases matching TRBD1. V shed 4 bases, J shed 3 bases, and the junction held 9 bases outside the gene matches. The CDR3 is made up of 15 amino acids. From germline, CDR1 is SGHNT and CDR2 YYREEE (reference sequence). CDR3 protein: CASSPPGQKKETQYF. The CDR3 DNA reads TGTGCCAGCAGCCCGCCGGGACAGAAGAAAGAGACCCAGTACTTC.

The chain combines TRBV28 with TRBJ2-7; D possibly uses TRBD1 or TRBD2 (6 bases each). V was trimmed by 7 bases and J by 4 bases, leaving 17 bases between them. CDR3 length: 14 residues. Germline CDR1 reads MDHEN; CDR2 reads SYDVKM. The CDR3 loop reads CASNSWGAFYEQYF. The CDR3 nucleotides read TGTGCCAGCAATTCGTGGGGGGCGTTTTACGAGCAGTACTTC.

This clone has just one count. V gene TRBV7-8 combines with J gene TRBJ1-5, with a tentative D call TRBD1 (5 bases). This CDR3 is built from 16 residues. Trimming took off 0 bases at V and 3 bases at J, with 12 bases between the two ends. Per the germline V gene, CDR1 is SGHVS and CDR2 is FQNEAQ. The CDR3 DNA sequence: TGTGCCAGCAGCTTAGCGGGGGTTACTATCAATCAGCCCCAGCATTTT. This gives the protein CASSLAGVTINQPQHF.

The gene calls are TRBV5-4 and TRBJ2-5; D perhaps matches TRBD1 (6 bases). Germline lookup yields CDR1 SGHNT and CDR2 YYREEE (reference sequence). Trimming cost V 4 bases and J 5 bases, with 18 bases left between them. The CDR3 is 15 residues long. The CDR3 bases are TGTGCCAGCAGCCCGAAAAAACAGGGCGCTGAGACCCAGTACTTC. Its translation: CASSPKKQGAETQYF.

V is TRBV4-3 and J is TRBJ1-3; D unclear. V lost 0 bases and J 0 bases, leaving 15 bases between the germline ends. The length of the CDR3 is 18 residues. The V gene's germline CDR1 is LGHNA and CDR2 YSLEER. The CDR3 is CASSQEVMDGLSGNTIYF. CDR3 bases: TGCGCCAGCAGCCAAGAGGTAATGGACGGCCTCTCTGGAAACACCATATATTTT.

The chain employs TRBV29-1 and TRBJ1-2; 10 positions match TRBD1. Looked up from germline, CDR1 is SQVTM and CDR2 is ANQGSEA. The CDR3 has 13 residues. Trimming at V came to 6 bases and at J to 8 bases, leaving 9 bases not matched to a gene. The CDR3 loop reads CSVPGQGVEGYTF. The CDR3 nucleotides read TGCAGCGTGCCCGGACAGGGGGTCGAGGGCTACACCTTC.

The chain uses TRBV19 and TRBJ1-2, with TRBD1 as a possible D gene (5 bases). CDR3 length equals 13 residues. The germline V gene encodes CDR1 LNHDA and CDR2 SQIVND (reference sequence). V was pared by 7 bases and J by 5 bases, with 14 bases between. The CDR3 DNA is TGTGCCAGTAAACCGGGGCCAGTTTATGGCTACACCTTC. Translation: CASKPGPVYGYTF.

This clone was detected many times. The chain joins TRBV5-1 to TRBJ2-1, with 12 bases matching TRBD2. The CDR3 is 19 residues long. Per the germline V gene, CDR1 is SGHRS and CDR2 is YFSETQ. Losses at the gene ends were 0 bases for V and 0 bases for J; bases not matched to a gene: 7. CDR3 sequence reads: CASSLAGGLAGYSYNEQFF. The CDR3 bases are TGCGCCAGCAGCTTGGCCGGGGGACTAGCGGGTTACTCCTACAATGAGCAGTTCTTC.

This sequence joins TRBV3-1 (or the pseudogene TRBV3-2) and TRBJ2-4; D remains unclear. CDR1 is LGHDT and CDR2 is YNNKEL in the germline V gene (reference sequence). V lost 4 bases and J lost 0, with 10 bases in between. The CDR3 is made up of 15 amino acids. As DNA, the CDR3 is TGTGCCAGCAGCCGAGGATCTCTAGCCAAAAACATTCAGTACTTC. Its translation: CASSRGSLAKNIQYF.

The chain joins TRBV5-1 to TRBJ1-3; possibly TRBD1 for D (5 bases). Germline CDR1 reads SGHRS; CDR2 reads YFSETQ. The V gene lost 6 bases and the J gene lost 0 bases, with 13 bases spanning the gap. CDR3 size: 15 residues. The DNA of the CDR3 is TGCGCCAGCAATCGGGACGGTAGCTCTGGAAACACCATATATTTT. Its translation is CASNRDGSSGNTIYF.

DNA of the CDR3: TGTGCCAGCAGCTTAGATGAAGCAGGGTCGTGGTCACCCCTCCACTTT. It yields the protein CASSLDEAGSWSPLHF. This chain uses TRBV11-2 with TRBJ1-6; a possible D gene is TRBD1 (5 bases). The CDR3 consists of 16 residues. The germline gives CDR1 SGHAT, CDR2 FQNNGV. Deletions cut 0 bases from V and 10 bases from J, with 16 bases between.